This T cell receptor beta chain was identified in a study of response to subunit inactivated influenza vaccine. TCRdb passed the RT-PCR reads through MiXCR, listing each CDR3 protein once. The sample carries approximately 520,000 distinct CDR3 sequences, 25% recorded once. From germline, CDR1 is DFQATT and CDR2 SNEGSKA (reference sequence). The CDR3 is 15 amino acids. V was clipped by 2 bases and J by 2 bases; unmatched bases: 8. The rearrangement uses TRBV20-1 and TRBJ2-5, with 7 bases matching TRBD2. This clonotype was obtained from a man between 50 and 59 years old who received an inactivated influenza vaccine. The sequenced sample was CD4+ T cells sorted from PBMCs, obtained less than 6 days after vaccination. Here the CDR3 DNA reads TGCAGTGCTAGACCTCCGGGACTATTGCAAGAGACCCAGTACTTC. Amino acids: CSARPPGLLQETQYF.